This record looks at one T cell receptor (beta chain) sequence and its context. The antigen remains undetermined. This record belongs to a study of cytomegalovirus exposure and HLA in healthy donors. General study results and limits: What a later analysis showed was that several of the most significant clusters appeared linked to common viral pathogens. TCR beta sequences reportedly predicted most subjects' HLA-A and HLA-B alleles accurately. A later analysis found most CMV-associated TCR beta chains apparently HLA-restricted.

PCR used 60 Vbeta primers and 13 Jbeta primers. TCRdb keeps only in-frame clones here, not all; method: immunoSEQ multiplex PCR. The repertoire holds around 150,000 clones, with around four fifths as singletons. The CDR3 loop spans 15 amino acids. V dropped 4 bases and J dropped 15; count of bases not matched to a gene: 12. The germline V gene encodes CDR1 SGHDT and CDR2 YYEEEE. Input material: PBMCs. The source of this sequence is a man between 45 and 60 years old in good health and CMV-seropositive. This sequence joins TRBV5-6 and TRBJ2-1, with TRBD2 matching 14 bases. The CDR3 coding sequence is TGTGCCAGCAGCCCGGGACTAGCGGGGGCCCCAATTGGGTTCTTC. It translates to CASSPGLAGAPIGFF.